The rows below give T cell receptor beta chains drawn from one sample of a study of cytomegalovirus exposure and HLA in healthy donors. TCRdb's table, derived via immunoSEQ multiplex PCR, lists solely in-frame clones and lacks some. Among about 120,000 clones listed, about 80% were seen once. The sample was PBMCs. These receptors all come from a woman in her sixties or seventies in good health and CMV-seropositive. Each CDR3 is given with its conserved first and last residue. D genes are given only for firm matches. The listing skips clone size in some rows; elsewhere it reads once, few, many or a size class.

TGTGCCAGCAGCCCCAGGGACTGGGCCCATGAGCAGTTCTTC	CASSPRDWAHEQFF	TRBJ2-1	TRBV7-3	.	.
TGTGCCAGCACGCTAGGGACGCGGGAGAATCAGCCCCAGCATTTT	CASTLGTRENQPQHF	TRBJ1-5	TRBV7-2	.	.
TGTGCCAGCAGCGTAGGTCCGGGGGAGGTCTCCTACGAGCAGTACTTC	CASSVGPGEVSYEQYF	TRBJ2-7	TRBV9	.	.
TGTGCCAGCAGCTTAGGGCAGATTGCTGAAAAACTGTTTTTT	CASSLGQIAEKLFF	TRBJ1-4	TRBV11-2	.	few
TGTGCCAGCAGTTTAGCCAAAACGGGACTAGCCTACAATGAGCAGTTCTTC	CASSLAKTGLAYNEQFF	TRBJ2-1	TRBV27	TRBD2	.
TGCGCCAGCAGCTTGGAGGGGAATACCTATTCACCCCTCCACTTT	CASSLEGNTYSPLHF	TRBJ1-6	TRBV5-1	.	once
TGCGCCAGCAGCTTAGGGACAGGGTTGCGGGAGACCCAGTACTTC	CASSLGTGLRETQYF	TRBJ2-5	TRBV5-1	TRBD1	.
TGTGCCAGCAGCCGGGACAGCAGCACAGATACGCAGTATTTT	CASSRDSSTDTQYF	TRBJ2-3	TRBV7-2	TRBD1	few
TGTGCCAGCAGCCAGGACAGCATGAACACTGAAGCTTTCTTT	CASSQDSMNTEAFF	TRBJ1-1	TRBV5-4	.	.
TGTGCCAGCAGTTTGCCTAGCGGGGGCAATGAGCAGTTCTTC	CASSLPSGGNEQFF	TRBJ2-1	TRBV28	TRBD2	.
TGCGCCAGCAGCTTAGCGGGCACAGATACGCAGTATTTT	CASSLAGTDTQYF	TRBJ2-3	TRBV5-1	.	.
TGTGCCTGGACGAGCCCTGAAATCCCAGGACTAGCGGGAGGGTCGGAACTATACAATGAGCAGTTCTTC	CAWTSPEIPGLAGGSELYNEQFF	TRBJ2-1	TRBV30	TRBD2	.
TGTGCCAGCAGTTACCGTGGGGGGTCCGGGGAGCTGTTTTTT	CASSYRGGSGELFF	TRBJ2-2	TRBV6-5	.	once
TGTGCCAGCAGCGTAGGGCAGGGGATCACTGAAGCTTTCTTT	CASSVGQGITEAFF	TRBJ1-1	TRBV9	.	.
TGTGCCTGGACAACGGACAGTTTCTACGAGCAGTACTTC	CAWTTDSFYEQYF	TRBJ2-7	TRBV30	.	.
TGTGCCATCAGGCTCGACAGAGTCCACGAGCAGTACTTC	CAIRLDRVHEQYF	TRBJ2-7	TRBV10-3	.	.
TGTGCCAGCAGTGACTACAAATACTACGAGCAGTACTTC	CASSDYKYYEQYF	TRBJ2-7	TRBV6-5	.	.
TGTGCCAGCAGTCGACCAAAAAGGTACAGGTACCAAGAGACCCAGTACTTC	CASSRPKRYRYQETQYF	TRBJ2-5	TRBV14	.	.
TGTGCCAGCAGCTTTCGACCCCCGGCGGCTGAAGCTTTCTTT	CASSFRPPAAEAFF	TRBJ1-1	TRBV7-9	.	.
TGTGCCAGCAGTTACGAAGGCCATGACAGAGCCGAGCAGTACTTC	CASSYEGHDRAEQYF	TRBJ2-7	TRBV6-6	.	.
TGTGCCAGCAGTTCAGACAGGGGAAAATCACCCCTCCACTTT	CASSSDRGKSPLHF	TRBJ1-6	TRBV6-6	TRBD1	.
TGTGCCAGCAGCACTGCCTACAATGAGCAGTTCTTC	CASSTAYNEQFF	TRBJ2-1	TRBV4-2	.	few
TGTGCCAGCAGATTCGACGCAGGGTCTCTGGAAAGCACCATATATTTT	CASRFDAGSLESTIYF	TRBJ1-3	TRBV7-9	.	.
TGTGCCAGCAGCTTAGCGGTGGCTAGCGGGAGGGCCCTGTACGAGCAGTACTTC	CASSLAVASGRALYEQYF	TRBJ2-7	TRBV7-2	TRBD2	.
TGTGCCAGCAGCCCCCAGGTCGGCACCGGGGAGCTGTTTTTT	CASSPQVGTGELFF	TRBJ2-2	TRBV9	.	.
TGTGCCAGCAGCACGAGACAGGACTCCTACGAGCAGTACTTC	CASSTRQDSYEQYF	TRBJ2-7	TRBV11-2	.	.
TGTGCCAGCCGCCACGGACAGGTCATGGAGCAGTACTTC	CASRHGQVMEQYF	TRBJ2-7	TRBV6-6	TRBD1	few
TGTGCCAGCAGCTTAGGGCGAGGAGGAAAACTGTTTTTT	CASSLGRGGKLFF	TRBJ1-4	TRBV11-2	.	.
TGTGCCAGCAGCTTAGTATCCGGGAGGGCGGGTACCGGGGAGCTGTTTTTT	CASSLVSGRAGTGELFF	TRBJ2-2	TRBV7-6	TRBD2	.
TGCGCCAGCAGCTTGGTACTGGACACCGGGGAGCTGTTTTTT	CASSLVLDTGELFF	TRBJ2-2	TRBV5-1	.	.
TGTGCCAGTAGTATAGGACCCCGGGCAGGGGGCTCCGACTCCTACAATGAGCAGTTCTTC	CASSIGPRAGGSDSYNEQFF	TRBJ2-1	TRBV19	TRBD1	once
TGCGCCAGCATGGGACTAGCGTTAGATGAGCAGTTCTTC	CASMGLALDEQFF	TRBJ2-1	TRBV5-1	TRBD2	.
TGTGCCTGGAGTCCTTTATATTCACCCCTCCACTTT	CAWSPLYSPLHF	TRBJ1-6	TRBV30	.	.
TGTGCCAGTAGTATAGCCGGGACTAGCGGCTACGAGCAGTACTTC	CASSIAGTSGYEQYF	TRBJ2-7	TRBV19	TRBD2	.
TGCGCCAGCAGCGCGACAGGGGGGACCACAGATACGCAGTATTTT	CASSATGGTTDTQYF	TRBJ2-3	TRBV5-1	TRBD1	.
TGTGCCAGCAGCGACCCAAGTCGGGGACAGGGGCCCTACAATGAGCAGTTCTTC	CASSDPSRGQGPYNEQFF	TRBJ2-1	TRBV9	TRBD1	.
TGTGCCAGCAGACTACCGGGACAGGGAAAGGAAGCTTTCTTT	CASRLPGQGKEAFF	TRBJ1-1	TRBV28	TRBD1	.
TGTGCCAGCAGTGAGTTACTAGCGGGAGGCCTTTACGAGCAGTACTTC	CASSELLAGGLYEQYF	TRBJ2-7	TRBV6-1	TRBD2	once
TGTGCCAGCAGTTTTAGGTTTGTTCGGGAGCGAGACTATGGCTACACCTTC	CASSFRFVRERDYGYTF	TRBJ1-2	TRBV28	.	once
TGCGCCAGCAGCCACGCCCGGGACAGCCGCGCTCCCCTCTACGAGCAGTACTTC	CASSHARDSRAPLYEQYF	TRBJ2-7	TRBV5-1	TRBD1	.
TGTGCCAGCAGAGGACAGGGGGCGGTTAGTGGCTACACCTTC	CASRGQGAVSGYTF	TRBJ1-2	TRBV2	TRBD1	few
TGCAGCGTTCACACCGGGACTAGCGGTTACGAGCAGTACTTC	CSVHTGTSGYEQYF	TRBJ2-7	TRBV29-1	TRBD2	.